This note documents a single T cell receptor (beta chain) sequence. Its antigen is not known. This record comes from a study of cytomegalovirus exposure and HLA in healthy donors. Findings of the study overall: It was in a later analysis that TCR association rates were seen to vary by HLA locus, highest for DRB1 and lowest for HLA-C.

In the PCR, 60 Vbeta and 13 Jbeta primers were used. Clones were sequenced by immunoSEQ multiplex PCR, and TCRdb holds only the in-frame ones, with some missing. The sample has 100,000 to 150,000 clones, just under 75% seen once. This CDR3 has 17 amino acids. Germline V gene data show CDR1 as SGHAT and CDR2 as FQDESV (reference sequence). V was shortened by 1 base and J by 5 bases, with 20 bases between the two germline ends. The receptor comes from a man in his forties or fifties in good health and CMV-seropositive. The chain joins TRBV11-1 to TRBJ1-2; D is ambiguous. Sequencing used PBMCs. The CDR3 DNA follows: TGTGCCAGCAGCTTAGATGGCAATCCAGGCCCACCTTATGGCTACACCTTC. Translation: CASSLDGNPGPPYGYTF.